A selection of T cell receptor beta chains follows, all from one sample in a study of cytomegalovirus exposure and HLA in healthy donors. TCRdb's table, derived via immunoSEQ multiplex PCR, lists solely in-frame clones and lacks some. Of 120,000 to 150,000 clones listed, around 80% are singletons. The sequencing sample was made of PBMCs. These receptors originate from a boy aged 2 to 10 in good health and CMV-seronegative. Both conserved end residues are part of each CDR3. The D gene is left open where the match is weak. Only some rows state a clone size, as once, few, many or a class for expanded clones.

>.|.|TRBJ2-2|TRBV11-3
TGTGCCAGCAGCCCGAGGGGTGGGGGGGCCGTCGGGGAGCTGTTTTTT
CASSPRGGGAVGELFF
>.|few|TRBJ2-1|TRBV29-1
TGCAGCGTTGGGACTGCGGGGGCTACGTACAATGAGCAGTTCTTC
CSVGTAGATYNEQFF
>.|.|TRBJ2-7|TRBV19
TGTGCCAGTACCGGACATTCGAGCTCCTACGAGCAGTACTTC
CASTGHSSSYEQYF
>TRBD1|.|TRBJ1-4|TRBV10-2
TGCGCCAGCAGTGAATCACCGGGACAGGGATATGAAAAACTGTTTTTT
CASSESPGQGYEKLFF
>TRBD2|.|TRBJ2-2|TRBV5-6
TGTGCCAGCAGCTTGGGTTTGCTAGCGGGGAACATGAACACCGGGGAGCTGTTTTTT
CASSLGLLAGNMNTGELFF
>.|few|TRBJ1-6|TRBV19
TGTGCCAGCGGGACGGGACAACTAAGCTCCTATAATTCACCCCTCCACTTT
CASGTGQLSSYNSPLHF
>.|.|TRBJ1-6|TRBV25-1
TGTGCCAGCAGGGGGAGGGGTTGGAATTCACCCCTCCACTTT
CASRGRGWNSPLHF
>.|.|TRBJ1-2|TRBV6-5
TGTGCCAGCAGCCGGGGGGATCGGGGCTACACCTTC
CASSRGDRGYTF
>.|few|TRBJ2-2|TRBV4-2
TGTGCCAGCAGCCATTCCCAGGGGCCCACCGGGGAGCTGTTTTTT
CASSHSQGPTGELFF
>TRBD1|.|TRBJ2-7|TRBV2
TGTGCCAGCAGGGACAGGGCCTACGAGCAGTACTTC
CASRDRAYEQYF
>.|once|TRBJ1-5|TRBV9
TGTGCCAGCAGCGTTACAGGGAATGATCAGCCCCAGCATTTT
CASSVTGNDQPQHF
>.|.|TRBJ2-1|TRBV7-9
TGTGCCAGCAGCTTGACTACCTTCAATGAGCAGTTCTTC
CASSLTTFNEQFF
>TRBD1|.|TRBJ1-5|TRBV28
TGTGCCAGCAGTTTAGTACTCGGACAGGGATGGCAGCCCCAGCATTTT
CASSLVLGQGWQPQHF
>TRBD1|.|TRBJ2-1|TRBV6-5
TGTGCCAGCAGTCGAGGGGGCGGGCTCGAGACCCAGTTCTTC
CASSRGGGLETQFF
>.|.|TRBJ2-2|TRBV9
TGTGCCAGCAACTACCGGAGCGGGGAGCTGTTTTTT
CASNYRSGELFF
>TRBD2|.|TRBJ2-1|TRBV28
TGTGCCAGCAGTTTCCCGGTCGGTCACCGGGGGAGGGCCGTATCGTGGAGGTATGAGCAGTTCTTC
CASSFPVGHRGRAVSWRYEQFF
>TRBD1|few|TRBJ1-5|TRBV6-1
TGTGCCAGCAGAAAACAGGGGAATCAGCCCCAGCATTTT
CASRKQGNQPQHF
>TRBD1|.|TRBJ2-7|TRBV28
TGTGCCAGCAGAGGAATGGACAGGGGGTACGCCTACGAGCAGTACTTC
CASRGMDRGYAYEQYF